This TCR beta chain was captured by sequencing in a study of T cells in Graves' hyperthyroidism and ophthalmopathy. Notes on the study in general: Ophthalmopathy prediction by the model preceded onset by a median about 6.8 months.

Amplification of TCR beta CDR3 regions was performed using RNA transcripts as template. Initially, a first-round RT-PCR of the TCR CDR3 employed the HTBI primer set. TCRdb itself ran the multiplex PCR reads through MiXCR, one entry per CDR3 protein. The data hold more than 300,000 distinct CDR3 sequences, with about 18% observed a single time. This clonotype was seen repeatedly, ten times or more. The antigen remains unidentified. CDR1 and CDR2 from the germline V gene are SGDLS and YYNGEE. The CDR3 consists of 14 residues. Trimming left V 0 bases short and J 1 base short, with 7 bases between. This chain links TRBV9 with TRBJ1-1; D remains ambiguous. This receptor was identified in a woman between 25 and 40 years old with Graves' hyperthyroidism that later progressed to Graves' ophthalmopathy. Sequenced sample: blood. In nucleotides, the CDR3 is TGTGCCAGCAGCGTAGCTCCGCAGAACACTGAAGCTTTCTTT. It codes for CASSVAPQNTEAFF.